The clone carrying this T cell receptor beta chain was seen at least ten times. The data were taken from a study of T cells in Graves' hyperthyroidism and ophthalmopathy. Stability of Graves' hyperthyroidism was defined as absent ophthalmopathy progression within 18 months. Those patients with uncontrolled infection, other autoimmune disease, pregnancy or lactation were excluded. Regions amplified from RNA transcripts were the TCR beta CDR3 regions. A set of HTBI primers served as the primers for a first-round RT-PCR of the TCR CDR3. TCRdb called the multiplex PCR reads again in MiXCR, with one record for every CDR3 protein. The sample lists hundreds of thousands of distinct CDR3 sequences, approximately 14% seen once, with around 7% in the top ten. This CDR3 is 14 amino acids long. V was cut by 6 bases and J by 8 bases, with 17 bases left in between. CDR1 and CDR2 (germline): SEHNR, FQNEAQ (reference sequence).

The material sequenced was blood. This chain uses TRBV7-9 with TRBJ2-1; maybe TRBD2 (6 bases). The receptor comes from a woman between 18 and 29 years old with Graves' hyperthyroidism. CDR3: CASRRGGARHEQFF. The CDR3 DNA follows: TGTGCCAGCAGGCGGGGTGGGGCGCGGCATGAGCAGTTCTTC.